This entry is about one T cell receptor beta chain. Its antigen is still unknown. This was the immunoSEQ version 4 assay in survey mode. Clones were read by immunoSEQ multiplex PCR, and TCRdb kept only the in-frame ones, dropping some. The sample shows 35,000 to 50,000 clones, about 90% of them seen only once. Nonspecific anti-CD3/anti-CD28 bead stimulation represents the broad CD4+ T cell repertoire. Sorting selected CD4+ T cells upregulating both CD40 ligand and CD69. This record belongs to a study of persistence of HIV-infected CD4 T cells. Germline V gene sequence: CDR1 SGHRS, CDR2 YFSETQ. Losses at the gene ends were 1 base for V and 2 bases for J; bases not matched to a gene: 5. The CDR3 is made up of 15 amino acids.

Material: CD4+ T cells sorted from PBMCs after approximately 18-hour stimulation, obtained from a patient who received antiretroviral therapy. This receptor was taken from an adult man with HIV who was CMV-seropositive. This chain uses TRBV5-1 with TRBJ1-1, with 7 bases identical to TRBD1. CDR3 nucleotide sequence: TGCGCCAGCAGCTTGCAGCCAGGGGGAAACACTGAAGCTTTCTTT. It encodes CASSLQPGGNTEAFF.